This TCR beta chain is from a study of T-cell reconstitution after alpha-beta-depleted transplantation in children. A library of TCRbeta sequences, prepared with unique molecular identifiers, was generated. Using its own MiXCR run on the PCR reads, TCRdb lists one record per CDR3 protein. The table records roughly 300,000 distinct CDR3 sequences, 10% of them present only once. Only a few counts were recorded for this clonotype. This CDR3 region has 16 residues. Trimming removed 6 bases from V and 6 bases from J; junction bases left unmatched: 15. The germline V gene has CDR1 SGHRS and CDR2 YFSETQ. This clonotype originated in a human donor who donated a stem cell graft to a child with acute lymphoblastic leukemia. The chain joins TRBV5-1 to TRBJ2-1; 7 bases are shared with TRBD2. The material was PBMCs from the stem cell graft donor, obtained from the stem cell graft. The CDR3 sequence: CASTPVGLAAVNEQFF. The CDR3 bases are TGCGCCAGCACCCCGGTGGGGCTAGCGGCCGTCAATGAGCAGTTCTTC.